Listed here are 3 T cell receptor beta chains from one sample, sequenced in a study of PD-L1 blockade in urothelial cancer. Clones were sequenced by immunoSEQ multiplex PCR, and TCRdb holds only the in-frame ones, with some missing. The sample lists some 67,000 clones; around nine tenths were seen once. The source material was PBMCs, sampled around atezolizumab (anti-PD-L1) treatment. These receptors came from a man aged 60 to 69 with urothelial cancer.

The chain carries TRBV2 and TRBJ1-1, with TRBD1 matching over 7 bases. The CDR3 has 14 amino acids. CDR1 is SNHLY, CDR2 FYNNEI, per germline. After removal of 6 bases from V and 7 bases from J, the junction contained 11 bases not matched to a gene. The CDR3 region has the DNA TGTGCCAGCAGAAGGGGACAGCTTGATAATGAAGCTTTCTTT. Its protein is CASRRGQLDNEAFF.

CDR3 loop: CAISDRGQPQHF. The CDR3 DNA reads as TGTGCCATCAGTGACAGGGGGCAGCCCCAGCATTTT. The chain employs TRBV10-3 and TRBJ1-5; TRBD1 matches at 7 bases. The CDR3 has 12 residues. The ends lost 3 bases at V and 7 bases at J; junction bases unmatched: 0. Germline loops: CDR1 ENHRY, CDR2 SYGVKD.

This chain links TRBV5-1 with TRBJ2-7; no clear D gene. Germline CDR1 and CDR2: SGHRS and YFSETQ. There are 12 residues in the CDR3. The germline V and J ends were trimmed by 4 bases and 4 bases, with 9 bases remaining between them. The chain's CDR3 is CASSQEWYEQYF. DNA of the CDR3: TGCGCCAGCAGCCAAGAGTGGTACGAGCAGTACTTC.